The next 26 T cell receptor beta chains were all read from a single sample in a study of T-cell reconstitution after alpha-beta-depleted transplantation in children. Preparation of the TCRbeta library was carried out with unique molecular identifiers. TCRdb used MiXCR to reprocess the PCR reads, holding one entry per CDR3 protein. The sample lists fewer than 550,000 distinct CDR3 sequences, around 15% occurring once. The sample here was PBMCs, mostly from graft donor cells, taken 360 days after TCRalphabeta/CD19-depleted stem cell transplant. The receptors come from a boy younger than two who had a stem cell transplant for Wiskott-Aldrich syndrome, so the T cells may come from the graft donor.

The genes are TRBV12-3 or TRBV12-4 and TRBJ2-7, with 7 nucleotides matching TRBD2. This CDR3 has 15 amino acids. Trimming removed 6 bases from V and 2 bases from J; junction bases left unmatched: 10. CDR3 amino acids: CASSMIGAGPYEQYF. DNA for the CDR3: TGTGCCAGCAGCATGATAGGAGCGGGGCCCTACGAGCAGTACTTC.

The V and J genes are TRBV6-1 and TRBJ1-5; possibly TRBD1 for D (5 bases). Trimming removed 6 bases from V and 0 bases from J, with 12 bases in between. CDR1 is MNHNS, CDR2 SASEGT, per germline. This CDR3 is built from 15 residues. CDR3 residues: CASRPGRNSNQPQHF. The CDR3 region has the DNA TGTGCCAGCAGGCCGGGACGCAATAGCAATCAGCCCCAGCATTTT.

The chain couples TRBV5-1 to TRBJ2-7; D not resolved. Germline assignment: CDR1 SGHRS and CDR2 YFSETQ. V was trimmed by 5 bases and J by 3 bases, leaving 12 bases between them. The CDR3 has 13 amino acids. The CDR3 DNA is TGCGCCAGCAGTCTGGATCCAAACTACGAGCAGTACTTC. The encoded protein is CASSLDPNYEQYF. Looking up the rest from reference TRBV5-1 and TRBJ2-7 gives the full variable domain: KAGVTQTPRYLIKTRGQQVTLSCSPISGHRSVSWYQQTPGQGLQFLFEYFSETQRNKGNFPGRFSGRQFSNSRSEMNVSTLELGDSALYLCASSLDPNYEQYFGPGTRLTVT.

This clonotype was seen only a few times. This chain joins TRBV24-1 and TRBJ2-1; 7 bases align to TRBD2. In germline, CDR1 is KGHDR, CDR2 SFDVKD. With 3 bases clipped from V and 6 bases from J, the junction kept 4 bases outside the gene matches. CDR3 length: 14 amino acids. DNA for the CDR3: TGTGCCACCAGTGATCGCGGGGGAAGCAATGAGCAGTTCTTC. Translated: CATSDRGGSNEQFF.

CDR3 sequence (DNA): TGTGCCAGCATCCAAGGGACGACCGGGGAGCTGTTTTTT. This translates into CASIQGTTGELFF. This chain connects TRBV6-2 or TRBV6-3 to TRBJ2-2, with D tentatively TRBD1 or TRBD2 (5 bases each). The V end lost 7 bases, the J end lost 5 bases, and 11 bases lay between the germline ends. This CDR3 is built from 13 residues. Germline CDR1 MNHEY, CDR2 SVGEGT.

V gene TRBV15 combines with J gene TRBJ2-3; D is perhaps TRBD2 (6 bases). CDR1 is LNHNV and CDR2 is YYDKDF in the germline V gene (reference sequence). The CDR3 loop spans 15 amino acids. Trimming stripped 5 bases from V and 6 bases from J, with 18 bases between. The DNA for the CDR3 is TGTGCCACCAGCGATCGGAGGGTCCTCGGCGATACGCAGTATTTT. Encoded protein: CATSDRRVLGDTQYF.

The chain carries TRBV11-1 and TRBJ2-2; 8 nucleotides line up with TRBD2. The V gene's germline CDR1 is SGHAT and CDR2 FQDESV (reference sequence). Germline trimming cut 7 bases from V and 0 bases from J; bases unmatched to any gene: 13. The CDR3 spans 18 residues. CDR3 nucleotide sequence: TGTGCCAGCACCCAAACTAGCGGAGCCACTCCGAACACCGGGGAGCTGTTTTTT. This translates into CASTQTSGATPNTGELFF.

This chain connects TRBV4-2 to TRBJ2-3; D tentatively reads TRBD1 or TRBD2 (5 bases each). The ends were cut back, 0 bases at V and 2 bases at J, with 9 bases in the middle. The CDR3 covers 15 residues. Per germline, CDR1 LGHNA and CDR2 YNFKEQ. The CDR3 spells CASSQDGAATDTQYF. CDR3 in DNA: TGTGCCAGCAGCCAAGACGGGGCAGCCACAGATACGCAGTATTTT.

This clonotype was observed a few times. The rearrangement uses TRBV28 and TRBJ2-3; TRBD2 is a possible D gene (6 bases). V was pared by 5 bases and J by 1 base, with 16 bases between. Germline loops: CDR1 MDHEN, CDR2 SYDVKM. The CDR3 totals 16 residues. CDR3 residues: CASSLSIREGTDTQYF. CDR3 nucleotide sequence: TGTGCCAGCAGTCTTTCAATTAGGGAGGGCACAGATACGCAGTATTTT.

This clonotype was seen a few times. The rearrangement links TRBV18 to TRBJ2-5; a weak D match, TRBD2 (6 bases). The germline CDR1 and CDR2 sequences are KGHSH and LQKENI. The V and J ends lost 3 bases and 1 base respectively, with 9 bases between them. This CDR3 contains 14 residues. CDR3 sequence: CASSPRRVQETQYF. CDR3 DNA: TGTGCCAGCTCACCGAGGAGGGTCCAAGAGACCCAGTACTTC.

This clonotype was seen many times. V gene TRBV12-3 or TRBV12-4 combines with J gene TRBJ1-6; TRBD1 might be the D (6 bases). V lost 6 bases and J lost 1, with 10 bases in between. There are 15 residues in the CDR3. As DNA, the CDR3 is TGTGCCAGCAGCTATCAGGGGTCCTATAATTCACCCCTCCACTTT. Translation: CASSYQGSYNSPLHF.

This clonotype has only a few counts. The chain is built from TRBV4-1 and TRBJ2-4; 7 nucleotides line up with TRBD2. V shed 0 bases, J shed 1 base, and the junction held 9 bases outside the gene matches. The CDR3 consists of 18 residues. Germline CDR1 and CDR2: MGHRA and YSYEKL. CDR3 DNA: TGCGCCAGCAGCCAAGATCGGGAGGTCGTAAGTGCCAAAAACATTCAGTACTTC. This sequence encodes CASSQDREVVSAKNIQYF.

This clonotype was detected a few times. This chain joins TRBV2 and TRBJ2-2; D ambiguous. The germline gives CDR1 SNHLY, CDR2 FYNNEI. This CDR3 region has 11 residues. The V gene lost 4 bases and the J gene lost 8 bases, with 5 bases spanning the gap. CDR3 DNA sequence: TGTGCCAGCAGTGGGATTGGGGAGCTGTTTTTT. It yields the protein CASSGIGELFF.

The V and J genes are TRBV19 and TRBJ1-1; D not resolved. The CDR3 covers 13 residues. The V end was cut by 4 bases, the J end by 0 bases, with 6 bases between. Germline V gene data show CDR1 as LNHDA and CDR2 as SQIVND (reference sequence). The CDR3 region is CASSKTLNTEAFF. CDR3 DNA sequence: TGTGCCAGTAGTAAGACACTGAACACTGAAGCTTTCTTT.

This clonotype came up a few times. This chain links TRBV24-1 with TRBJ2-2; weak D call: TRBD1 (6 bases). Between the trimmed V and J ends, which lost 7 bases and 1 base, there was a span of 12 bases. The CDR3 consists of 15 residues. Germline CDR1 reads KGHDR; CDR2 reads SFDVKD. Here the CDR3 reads CATRGPGQNTGELFF. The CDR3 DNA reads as TGTGCCACCAGAGGCCCGGGACAGAACACCGGGGAGCTGTTTTTT.

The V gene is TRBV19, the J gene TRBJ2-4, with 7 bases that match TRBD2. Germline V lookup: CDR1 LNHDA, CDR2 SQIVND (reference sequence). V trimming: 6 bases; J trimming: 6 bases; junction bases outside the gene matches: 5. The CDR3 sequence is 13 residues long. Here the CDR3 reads CASRQAGLNIQYF. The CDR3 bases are TGTGCCAGTAGGCAAGCGGGACTAAACATTCAGTACTTC.

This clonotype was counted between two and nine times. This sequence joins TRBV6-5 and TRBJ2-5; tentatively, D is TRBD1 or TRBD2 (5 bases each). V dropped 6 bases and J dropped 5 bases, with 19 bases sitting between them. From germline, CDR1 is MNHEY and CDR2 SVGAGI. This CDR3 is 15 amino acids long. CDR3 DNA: TGTGCCAGCAGATCCTCAGGGTTCACTAGGGAGACCCAGTACTTC. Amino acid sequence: CASRSSGFTRETQYF.

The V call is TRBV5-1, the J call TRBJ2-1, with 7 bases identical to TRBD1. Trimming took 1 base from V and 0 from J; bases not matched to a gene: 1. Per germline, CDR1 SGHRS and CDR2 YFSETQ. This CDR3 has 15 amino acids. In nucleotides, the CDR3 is TGCGCCAGCAGCTTGAGGGGGCCCTCCTACAATGAGCAGTTCTTC. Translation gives CASSLRGPSYNEQFF.

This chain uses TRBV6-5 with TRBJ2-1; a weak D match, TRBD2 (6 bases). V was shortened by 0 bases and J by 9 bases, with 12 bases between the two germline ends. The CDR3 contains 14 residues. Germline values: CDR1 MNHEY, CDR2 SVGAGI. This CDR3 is CASSYSARRGEQFF. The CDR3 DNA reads TGTGCCAGCAGTTACTCCGCTAGGAGGGGTGAGCAGTTCTTC.

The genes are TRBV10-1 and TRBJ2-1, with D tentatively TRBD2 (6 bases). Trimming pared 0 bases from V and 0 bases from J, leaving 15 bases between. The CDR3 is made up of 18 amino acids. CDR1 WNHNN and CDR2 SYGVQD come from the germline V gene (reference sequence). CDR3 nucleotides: TGCGCCAGCAGTGAGTCGACCGGACTACTATACTCCTACAATGAGCAGTTCTTC. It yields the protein CASSESTGLLYSYNEQFF.

CDR3 sequence: CASSQDPYNEQFF. CDR3 sequence (DNA): TGCGCCAGCAGCCAAGACCCCTACAATGAGCAGTTCTTC. The chain carries TRBV4-1 and TRBJ2-1; D gene unclear. Germline V gene lookup returns CDR1 MGHRA and CDR2 YSYEKL. The CDR3 runs to 13 residues. The V end lost 0 bases, the J end lost 2 bases, and 2 bases lay between the germline ends.

The CDR3 DNA follows: TGTGCCAGCAGCTTAACCGGGGCTCTCCGTATTATGCAGTATTTT. It is translated as CASSLTGALRIMQYF. The chain has TRBV7-2 and TRBJ2-3, with D perhaps given as TRBD1 or TRBD2 (5 bases each). Germline V CDR1 and CDR2: SGHTA, FQGNSA. V shed 2 bases and J shed 11 bases, with 20 bases lying between them. This CDR3 comprises 15 residues.

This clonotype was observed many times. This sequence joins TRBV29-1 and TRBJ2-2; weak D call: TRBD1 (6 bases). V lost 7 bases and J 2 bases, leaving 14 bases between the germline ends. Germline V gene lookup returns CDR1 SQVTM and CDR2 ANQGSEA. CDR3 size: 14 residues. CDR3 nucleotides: TGCAGCGCCGTCCGGGGACAAAACACCGGGGAGCTGTTTTTT. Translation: CSAVRGQNTGELFF.

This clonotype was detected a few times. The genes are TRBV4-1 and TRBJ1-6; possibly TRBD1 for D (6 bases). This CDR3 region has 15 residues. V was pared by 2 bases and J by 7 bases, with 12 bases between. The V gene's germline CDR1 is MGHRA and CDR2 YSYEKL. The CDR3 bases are TGCGCCAGCAGCCAAAGAGGACAGATGAATTCACCCCTCCACTTT. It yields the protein CASSQRGQMNSPLHF.

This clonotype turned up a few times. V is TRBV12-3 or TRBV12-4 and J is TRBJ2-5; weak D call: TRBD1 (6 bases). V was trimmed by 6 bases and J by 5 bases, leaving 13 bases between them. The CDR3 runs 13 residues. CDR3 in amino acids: CASRQQGYETQYF. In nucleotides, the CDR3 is TGTGCCAGCAGACAACAGGGTTACGAGACCCAGTACTTC.

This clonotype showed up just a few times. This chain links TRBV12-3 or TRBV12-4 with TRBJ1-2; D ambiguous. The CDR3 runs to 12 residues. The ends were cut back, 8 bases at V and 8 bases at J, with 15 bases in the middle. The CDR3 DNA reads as TGTGCCAGCTGGACCCGGGAAGTGGGCTACACCTTC. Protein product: CASWTREVGYTF.